This TCR beta chain derives from a study of blood T cells in healthy people across ages. Study-wide points: Percentage of naive T cells showed a strong correlation with TCR beta diversity. PBMCs went unsorted, and a conclusive naive versus antigen-experienced comparison was therefore prevented.

A sample-barcoded 5' primer and a J-beta primer mix were used in a second PCR of about 6 to 12 cycles. Each cDNA molecule carried a tag from a template-switch adaptor that contained 12 random nucleotides. Using its own MiXCR run on the 5' RACE reads, TCRdb lists one record per CDR3 protein. The sample has around 790,000 distinct CDR3 sequences, roughly 44% seen once; the top ten hold roughly 18%. Each donor's blood draw was around 10 milliliters of peripheral blood. Looked up from germline, CDR1 is SEHNR and CDR2 is FQNEAQ (reference sequence). Trimming took off 5 bases at V and 4 bases at J, with 14 bases between the two ends. This CDR3 is 14 amino acids long. Worth noting for this clonotype: The antigen is not known.

The source of this sequence is a man aged 60-69 years in good health. The sequencing input was blood. The rearrangement uses TRBV7-9 and TRBJ1-2; D might be TRBD1 (5 bases). The DNA of the CDR3 is TGTGCCAGCAGCGCACAGGAAACCTTCTATGGCTACACCTTC. Translation gives CASSAQETFYGYTF.